This T cell receptor beta chain was sequenced during a study of human T cells and chemical hapten exposure. This clonotype was observed many times. The germline V and J ends were trimmed by 6 bases and 9 bases, with 15 bases remaining between them. Per germline, CDR1 MDHEN and CDR2 SYDVKM. CDR3 size: 14 residues. TCRdb analysed the RACE reads with MiXCR anew, one entry per CDR3 protein. Of some 250,000 distinct CDR3 sequences in the sample, 7.5% to 9% were seen once. Time point indicated: pre-sensitization, week 0. Indicated treatment: therapeutic diphenylcyclopropenone sensitization with weekly scalp DPC.

The rearrangement uses TRBV28 and TRBJ1-6, with D unresolved. This sequence originates from a young man with alopecia areata. Some clones in this sample may be carry-over from other donors' samples. Sample: whole blood, taken in connection with sensitization to the hapten diphenylcyclopropenone (DPC). CDR3 amino acids: CASSLRFFGSPLHF. The DNA for the CDR3 is TGTGCCAGCAGCCTCCGTTTTTTCGGTTCACCCCTCCACTTT.